This entry lists 27 T cell receptor beta chains sequenced from one sample in a study of T cell repertoires in ileal Crohn's disease. The data were produced by immunoSEQ multiplex PCR, yet TCRdb's version contains in-frame clones alone and is incomplete. The table shows more than 12,000 clones, with over 65% occurring only once. The sequenced sample was ileal tissue. These receptors came from an adult with Crohn's disease.

This chain links TRBV10-3 with TRBJ2-7; 10 nucleotides agree with TRBD1. The CDR3 runs 14 residues. V shed 2 bases, J shed 4 bases, and the junction held 2 bases outside the gene matches. Germline V CDR1 and CDR2: ENHRY, SYGVKD. The CDR3, as DNA: TGTGCCATCAGTGAGGACAGGGGGCGTTACGAGCAGTACTTC. It encodes CAISEDRGRYEQYF.

The rearrangement uses TRBV18 and TRBJ1-1; TRBD1 agrees at 9 bases. This CDR3 spans 14 amino acids. Germline V lookup: CDR1 KGHSH, CDR2 LQKENI. With 1 base clipped from V and 3 bases from J, the junction kept 0 bases outside the gene matches. The CDR3 reads CASSPRTGDTEAFF. The CDR3 DNA sequence: TGTGCCAGCTCACCACGGACAGGGGACACTGAAGCTTTCTTT.

The chain uses TRBV4-2 and TRBJ1-6; 8 bases map to TRBD1. The germline CDR1 and CDR2 sequences are LGHNA and YNFKEQ. V was pared by 1 base and J by 0 bases, with 8 bases of the junction left unmatched. The CDR3 covers 19 residues. CDR3 nucleotide sequence: TGTGCCAGCAGCCAAGGAGGAGGACAGGGCCTCTCCTATAATTCACCCCTCCACTTT. It codes for CASSQGGGQGLSYNSPLHF.

The V gene is TRBV6-5, the J gene TRBJ2-7, with D tentatively TRBD1 (6 bases). The germline V gene encodes CDR1 MNHEY and CDR2 SVGAGI. This CDR3 is 15 amino acids long. V lost 6 bases, J lost 2 bases, and 17 bases lay in between. The CDR3 region has the DNA TGTGCCAGCAGCCCAACCCCGGACAGTGCCTACGAGCAGTACTTC. Amino acids: CASSPTPDSAYEQYF.

This rearrangement joins TRBV7-2 to TRBJ2-3; 12 bases match TRBD2. Germline CDR1 is SGHTA and CDR2 is FQGNSA. V lost 8 bases to trimming and J lost 4 bases; unmatched junction nucleotides: 10. This CDR3 has 16 residues. The CDR3 sequence is CASLAGGFIVADTQYF. Here the CDR3 DNA reads TGTGCCAGCCTAGCGGGGGGGTTCATCGTGGCAGATACGCAGTATTTT.

As regards this clone: Other DNA sequences from this sample encode an identical CDR3 as well. The chain combines TRBV13 with TRBJ1-1; D is unresolved. Trimming cost V 5 bases and J 1 base, with 8 bases left between them. The CDR3 runs 13 residues. The germline gives CDR1 PRHDT, CDR2 FYEKMQ (reference sequence). CDR3 coding DNA: TGTGCCAGCAGCCGAACGGGGAACACTGAAGCTTTCTTT. It is translated as CASSRTGNTEAFF.

The chain combines TRBV4-2 with TRBJ1-5, with 8 positions matching TRBD1. The CDR3 has 14 residues. Per the germline V gene, CDR1 is LGHNA and CDR2 is YNFKEQ. The ends lost 3 bases at V and 6 bases at J; junction bases unmatched: 4. The CDR3 sequence: CASSQDREGQPQHF. DNA of the CDR3: TGTGCCAGCAGCCAGGACAGGGAGGGTCAGCCCCAGCATTTT.

The chain uses TRBV7-2 and TRBJ2-5; no definite D call. The CDR3 sequence is 14 residues long. Trimming removed 3 bases at V and 1 base at J, with 9 bases between. CDR1 is SGHTA and CDR2 is FQGNSA in the germline V gene. DNA for the CDR3: TGTGCCAGCAGCTTCCGTGTGAGCCAAGAGACCCAGTACTTC. This translates into CASSFRVSQETQYF.

This clone was found once. The chain joins TRBV18 to TRBJ2-1; 11 positions agree with TRBD1. With 5 bases clipped from V and 4 bases from J, the junction kept 4 bases outside the gene matches. The CDR3 totals 15 residues. Looked up from germline, CDR1 is KGHSH and CDR2 is LQKENI. The CDR3 region has the DNA TGTGCCAGCTCAACCGGGACAGGGGGATACAATGAGCAGTTCTTC. It codes for CASSTGTGGYNEQFF.

The V call is TRBV14, the J call TRBJ2-4, with unresolved D. V lost 1 base to trimming and J lost 13 bases, with 11 bases between them. The CDR3 is 12 amino acids. CDR1 and CDR2 from the germline V gene are SGHDN and FVKESK. The CDR3 region is CASSQALELQYF. The CDR3 DNA reads as TGTGCCAGCAGCCAAGCTTTGGAGCTACAGTACTTC.

V usage is TRBV6-6 and J usage is TRBJ1-5; D is possibly TRBD1 (6 bases). The CDR3 sequence is 14 residues long. The germline CDR1 and CDR2 sequences are MNHNY and SVGAGI (reference sequence). The V end lost 0 bases, the J end lost 4 bases, and 7 bases lay between the germline ends. In DNA, the CDR3 is TGTGCCAGCAGTTACTCGAGGGGGAATCAGCCCCAGCATTTT. The encoded protein is CASSYSRGNQPQHF.

Here the CDR3 reads CASNPGLKSTDTQYF. DNA of the CDR3: TGTGCCAGCAACCCGGGACTGAAAAGCACAGATACGCAGTATTTT. The V call is TRBV6-5, the J call TRBJ2-3; possible D gene TRBD2, 6 bases. The V end was cut by 7 bases, the J end by 0 bases, with 14 bases between. The CDR3 sequence is 15 residues long. Germline CDR1 reads MNHEY; CDR2 reads SVGAGI.

The rearrangement uses TRBV18 and TRBJ1-1; tentatively, D is TRBD1 (6 bases). The CDR3 loop spans 14 amino acids. CDR1 and CDR2 from the germline V gene are KGHSH and LQKENI. The germline V and J ends were trimmed by 1 base and 1 base, with 7 bases remaining between them. The CDR3 DNA is TGTGCCAGCTCACCACGGGGGCAGAACACTGAAGCTTTCTTT. Protein: CASSPRGQNTEAFF.

The chain combines TRBV30 with TRBJ1-3; no definite D call. The CDR3 extends over 14 amino acids. V dropped 4 bases and J dropped 0 bases, with 10 bases sitting between them. Germline V gene data show CDR1 as GTSNPN and CDR2 as SVGIG (reference sequence). The CDR3 loop reads CAWKAGNSGNTIYF. CDR3 bases: TGTGCCTGGAAGGCAGGCAACTCTGGAAACACCATATATTTT. The entire variable domain, with the rest obtained from reference TRBV30 and TRBJ1-3, is as follows: SQTIHQWPATLVQPVGSPLSLECTVEGTSNPNLYWYRQAAGRGLQLLFYSVGIGQISSEVPQNLSASRPQDRQFILSSKKLLLSDSGFYLCAWKAGNSGNTIYFGEGSWLTVV.

This chain uses TRBV28 with TRBJ1-1; 9 nucleotides match TRBD1. Germline V gene lookup returns CDR1 MDHEN and CDR2 SYDVKM. The CDR3 spans 15 residues. The junction had 6 bases not matched to a gene; V was cut back by 6 bases and J by 1 base. The CDR3 reads CASRGTGRANTEAFF. The CDR3 nucleotides are TGTGCCAGCAGAGGGACAGGGAGGGCGAACACTGAAGCTTTCTTT.

This clone qualifies as medium-sized. The identical CDR3 is also encoded by other nucleotide sequences in the sample. The chain carries TRBV7-9 and TRBJ1-2, with D perhaps matching TRBD1 (6 bases). Per the germline V gene, CDR1 is SEHNR and CDR2 is FQNEAQ (reference sequence). CDR3 size: 16 residues. Trimming pared 5 bases from V and 7 bases from J, leaving 23 bases between. The CDR3 loop is CASSGREGVGGLGYTF. The CDR3 bases are TGTGCCAGCAGCGGTAGAGAGGGGGTTGGCGGTCTTGGCTACACCTTC.

The chain employs TRBV7-2 and TRBJ1-6; a weak D match, TRBD1 (5 bases). V lost 5 bases, J lost 4 bases, and 9 bases lay in between. Germline-derived CDR1 and CDR2 are SGHTA and FQGNSA. The CDR3 is 14 residues long. CDR3 protein: CASSRQSYNSPLHF. The CDR3 DNA reads as TGTGCCAGCAGCCGACAGAGTTATAATTCACCCCTCCACTTT.

The gene calls are TRBV19 and TRBJ2-7; 7 bases are shared with TRBD1. The ends lost 3 bases at V and 2 bases at J; junction bases unmatched: 4. This CDR3 comprises 14 residues. Germline CDR1 LNHDA, CDR2 SQIVND (reference sequence). The CDR3 nucleotides are TGTGCCAGTAGTATCACCGGGACAGCCTACGAGCAGTACTTC. This codes for CASSITGTAYEQYF.

The rearrangement links TRBV5-6 to TRBJ1-2, with 8 positions matching TRBD1. Germline V gene data show CDR1 as SGHDT and CDR2 as YYEEEE. The junction had 5 bases not matched to a gene; V was cut back by 4 bases and J by 3 bases. The CDR3 contains 14 residues. The CDR3 DNA reads TGTGCCAGCAGCGCGACAGGGGCACACTATGGCTACACCTTC. This codes for CASSATGAHYGYTF.

The rearrangement joins TRBV18 to TRBJ1-1; tentative D call: TRBD1 (6 bases). This CDR3 has 16 residues. Per germline, CDR1 KGHSH and CDR2 LQKENI. The V and J ends lost 3 bases and 0 bases respectively, with 14 bases between them. CDR3 nucleotides: TGTGCCAGCTCACCGCTTAGGACAGATATGAACACTGAAGCTTTCTTT. It is translated as CASSPLRTDMNTEAFF.

J is TRBJ1-5 and V is TRBV19; D call uncertain. The germline V gene encodes CDR1 LNHDA and CDR2 SQIVND (reference sequence). Trimming removed 1 base at V and 4 bases at J, with 8 bases between. This CDR3 comprises 14 residues. The CDR3 DNA is TGTGCCAGTAGTATAGCCGGAGGTAATCAGCCCCAGCATTTT. This sequence encodes CASSIAGGNQPQHF.

The V call is TRBV5-1, the J call TRBJ1-2, with TRBD1 matching 8 bases. CDR3 length equals 18 residues. Per germline, CDR1 SGHRS and CDR2 YFSETQ. V was pared by 2 bases and J by 2 bases, with 14 bases of the junction left unmatched. CDR3 sequence (DNA): TGCGCCAGCAGCTTCACTGAGGTTCAGGGGGCCGGGAACTATGGCTACACCTTC. Residues: CASSFTEVQGAGNYGYTF. Full variable domain (remainder filled in from reference TRBV5-1 and TRBJ1-2): KAGVTQTPRYLIKTRGQQVTLSCSPISGHRSVSWYQQTPGQGLQFLFEYFSETQRNKGNFPGRFSGRQFSNSRSEMNVSTLELGDSALYLCASSFTEVQGAGNYGYTFGSGTRLTVV.

The V call is TRBV15, the J call TRBJ1-3, with D unclear. This CDR3 contains 15 residues. Germline assignment: CDR1 LNHNV and CDR2 YYDKDF (reference sequence). Trimming took 0 bases from V and 10 from J, leaving 16 bases between them. The CDR3, as DNA: TGTGCCACCAGCAGAGATCTGAGACATCCAAAAACCATATATTTT. As protein: CATSRDLRHPKTIYF.

The chain carries TRBV5-4 and TRBJ2-1; TRBD2 agrees at 7 bases. The CDR3 runs 17 residues. The trim removed 4 bases at V and 5 bases at J, leaving 15 bases unmatched. Germline CDR1 is SGHNT and CDR2 is YYREEE (reference sequence). The chain's CDR3 is CASSTLPIGTTNNEQFF. Written as DNA, the CDR3 is TGTGCCAGCAGCACTTTGCCCATCGGGACTACTAACAATGAGCAGTTCTTC.

The chain recombines TRBV6-1 with TRBJ2-3, with 10 bases fitting TRBD1. Germline CDR1 is MNHNS and CDR2 is SASEGT. This CDR3 has 16 residues. V shed 4 bases and J 1 base; nucleotides not matched to a gene: 5. The CDR3 DNA reads as TGTGCCAGCAGTGTTGACAGGGGGCGCGGCACAGATACGCAGTATTTT. Translating it yields CASSVDRGRGTDTQYF.

The V gene is TRBV6-7, the J gene TRBJ2-7; the match to TRBD2 covers 8 bases. TRBV6-7 is an open reading frame whose function is uncertain. The CDR3 sequence is 19 residues long. Losses at the gene ends were 2 bases for V and 3 bases for J; bases not matched to a gene: 18. CDR3 coding DNA: TGTGCCAGCAGTTACCCCCCTGTCGCCGTCGGGACTAGTGACTACGAGCAGTACTTC. Its translation: CASSYPPVAVGTSDYEQYF.

This chain uses TRBV9 with TRBJ2-7; a weak D match, TRBD1 (8 bases). Germline lookup yields CDR1 SGDLS and CDR2 YYNGEE. V lost 0 bases, J lost 5 bases, and 18 bases lay in between. The CDR3 runs to 16 residues. CDR3 sequence reads: CASSVASGQGRHEQYF. CDR3 coding DNA: TGTGCCAGCAGCGTAGCTAGCGGACAGGGTCGCCACGAGCAGTACTTC.